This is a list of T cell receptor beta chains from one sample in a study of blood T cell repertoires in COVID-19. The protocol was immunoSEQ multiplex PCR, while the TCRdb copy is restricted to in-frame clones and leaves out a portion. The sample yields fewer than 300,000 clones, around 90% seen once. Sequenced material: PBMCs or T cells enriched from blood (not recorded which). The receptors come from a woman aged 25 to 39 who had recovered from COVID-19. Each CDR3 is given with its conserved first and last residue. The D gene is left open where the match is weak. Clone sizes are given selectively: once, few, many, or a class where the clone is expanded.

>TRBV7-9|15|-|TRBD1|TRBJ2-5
TGTGCCAGCAGCTTCGGACAGGGAGGCCAAGAGACCCAGTACTTC
CASSFGQGGQETQYF
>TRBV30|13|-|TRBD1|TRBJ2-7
TGTGCCTGGAACCGGGACAGTGTCGGCGAGCAGTACTTC
CAWNRDSVGEQYF
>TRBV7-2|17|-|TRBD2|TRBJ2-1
TGTGCCAGCAGCTCAACATCTCCCGCTAGCGGGAGTAATGAGCAGTTCTTC
CASSSTSPASGSNEQFF
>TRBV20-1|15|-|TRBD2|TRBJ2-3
TGCAGTGCTAGTCCCCTAGCGGGAGGCCCAGATACGCAGTATTTT
CSASPLAGGPDTQYF
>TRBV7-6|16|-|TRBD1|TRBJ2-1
TGTGCCAGCAGCTTAGCCCCGGGACAGGGGGGCAATGAGCAGTTCTTC
CASSLAPGQGGNEQFF
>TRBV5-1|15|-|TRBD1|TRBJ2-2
TGCGCCAGCAGCCACGGGACAGGGATCACCGGGGAGCTGTTTTTT
CASSHGTGITGELFF
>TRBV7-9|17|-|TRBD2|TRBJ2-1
TGTGCCAGCAGCCTAACTAGCGGGAGGGCTTACTACAATGAGCAGTTCTTC
CASSLTSGRAYYNEQFF
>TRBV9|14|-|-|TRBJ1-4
TGTGCCAGCAGCGTAGGTAGGGGTGACGAAAAACTGTTTTTT
CASSVGRGDEKLFF
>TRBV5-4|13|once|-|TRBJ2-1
TGTGCCAGCAGCTTGCGAGGGGGCAATGAGCAGTTCTTC
CASSLRGGNEQFF
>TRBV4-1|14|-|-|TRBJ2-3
TGCGCCAGCAGCCAAGACGTGGGCGCAGATACGCAGTATTTT
CASSQDVGADTQYF
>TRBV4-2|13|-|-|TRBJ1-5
TGTGCCAGCAGCCAAGAGTCCTATCAGCCCCAGCATTTT
CASSQESYQPQHF
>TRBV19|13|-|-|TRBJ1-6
TGTGCCAGTAGTATCGCAGATAATTCACCCCTCCACTTT
CASSIADNSPLHF
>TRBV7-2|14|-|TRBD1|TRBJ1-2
TGTGCCAGCAGCTTAGAGGCAGGGGGATATGGCTACACCTTC
CASSLEAGGYGYTF
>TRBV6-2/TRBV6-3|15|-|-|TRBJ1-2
TGTGCCAGCAGTTACGGCGAGGGGACAAACTATGGCTACACCTTC
CASSYGEGTNYGYTF
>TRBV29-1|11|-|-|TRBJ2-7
TGCAGCGTTGTTAGCTCCTACGAGCAGTACTTC
CSVVSSYEQYF
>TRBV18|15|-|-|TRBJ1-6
TGTGCCAGCTCACCCGCGCCCCCGGAGGGTTCACCCCTCCACTTT
CASSPAPPEGSPLHF
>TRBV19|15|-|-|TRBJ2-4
TGTGCCAGTAGTATAGAGCCTACGCTTAAAAACATTCAGTACTTC
CASSIEPTLKNIQYF